The present T cell receptor beta chain was sequenced within a study of blood T cell repertoires in COVID-19. CDR3 length equals 14 residues. Germline V CDR1 and CDR2: SGDLS, YYNGEE. The ends lost 2 bases at V and 4 bases at J; junction bases unmatched: 5. Enrolment of Seattle patients took place during active infection, and they were followed longitudinally. This table comes from immunoSEQ multiplex PCR, and its TCRdb copy is limited to in-frame clones, with some not included. The sample gives approximately 170,000 clones, roughly nine tenths of which show up once; approximately 11% is in the top ten.

This sequence originates from a woman between 55 and 75 years old with COVID-19, enrolled during active disease. The rearrangement uses TRBV9 and TRBJ1-2, with 7 bases aligning to TRBD1. The specimen was peripheral blood. CDR3 in amino acids: CASSVTGESYGYTF. The CDR3 DNA reads as TGTGCCAGCAGCGTTACAGGGGAGAGCTATGGCTACACCTTC.